Listed here are 25 T cell receptor beta chains from one sample, sequenced in a study of response to subunit inactivated influenza vaccine. TCRdb used MiXCR to reprocess the RT-PCR reads, holding one entry per CDR3 protein. The repertoire has 400,000 to 650,000 distinct CDR3 sequences, more than 7% of them found once; the top ten carry about an eighth. The sample in question was PBMCs from blood, obtained roughly 24 months after vaccination. The receptor source for this set is a man between 50 and 75 years old who received an inactivated influenza vaccine.

Ten or more counts support this clonotype. The gene calls are TRBV9 and TRBJ2-5, with TRBD1 matching 10 bases. CDR3 length: 15 residues. Trimming at V came to 0 bases and at J to 1 base, leaving 0 bases not matched to a gene. CDR1 is SGDLS, CDR2 YYNGEE, per germline. The DNA of the CDR3 is TGTGCCAGCAGCGTAGGGACAGGGGGCCAAGAGACCCAGTACTTC. Its protein product is CASSVGTGGQETQYF.

This CDR3 reads CASKLAESSYEQYF. CDR3 DNA: TGCGCCAGCAAACTAGCGGAGAGCTCCTACGAGCAGTACTTC. The chain joins TRBV4-3 to TRBJ2-7; 8 positions match TRBD2. Germline V CDR1 and CDR2: LGHNA, YSLEER. The CDR3 has 14 amino acids. The ends lost 7 bases at V and 0 bases at J; junction bases unmatched: 5.

This clonotype turned up a few times. V usage is TRBV12-3 or TRBV12-4 and J usage is TRBJ1-6; no clear D. The V end was cut by 6 bases, the J end by 10 bases, with 10 bases between. CDR3 length equals 12 residues. The CDR3 sequence is CASSPSRSPLHF. In nucleotides, the CDR3 is TGTGCCAGCAGCCCTTCCCGGTCACCCCTCCACTTT.

This clonotype was detected ten times or more. V is TRBV6-1 and J is TRBJ2-3; 8 bases map to TRBD2. This CDR3 has 15 amino acids. The V and J ends lost 7 bases and 6 bases, in that order; junction bases with no gene match: 12. Germline V gene data show CDR1 as MNHNS and CDR2 as SASEGT. For the CDR3, the DNA is TGTGCCAGCATCAGACGGGGGACTAGGTCTGATACGCAGTATTTT. Translation: CASIRRGTRSDTQYF.

This clonotype was seen many times. The J gene is TRBJ2-1, the V gene TRBV10-3, with TRBD2 identical over 9 bases. Per germline, CDR1 ENHRY and CDR2 SYGVKD. The CDR3 is made up of 13 amino acids. V was pared by 6 bases and J by 8 bases, with 5 bases of the junction left unmatched. The CDR3 DNA reads as TGTGCCATCAGGGCGGGAGGGAAAGATGAGCAGTTCTTC. Amino acid sequence: CAIRAGGKDEQFF.

This clonotype has ten or more counts. The chain is built from TRBV5-1 and TRBJ2-7; 7 bases are shared with TRBD2. After removal of 3 bases from V and 2 bases from J, the junction contained 14 bases not matched to a gene. Germline-derived CDR1 and CDR2 are SGHRS and YFSETQ. The CDR3 is made up of 17 amino acids. CDR3 region: CASSSLNRDYYTYEQYF. In DNA, the CDR3 is TGCGCCAGCAGCTCCCTTAACCGGGACTACTATACCTACGAGCAGTACTTC. The variable domain in full, completed from reference TRBV5-1 and TRBJ2-7, reads KAGVTQTPRYLIKTRGQQVTLSCSPISGHRSVSWYQQTPGQGLQFLFEYFSETQRNKGNFPGRFSGRQFSNSRSEMNVSTLELGDSALYLCASSSLNRDYYTYEQYFGPGTRLTVT.

The sample holds many counts of this clonotype. The chain carries TRBV20-1 and TRBJ1-6; 8 positions agree with TRBD1. The germline CDR1 and CDR2 sequences are DFQATT and SNEGSKA (reference sequence). This CDR3 region has 16 residues. The ends lost 6 bases at V and 9 bases at J; junction bases unmatched: 16. CDR3 in amino acids: CSAILRQGWAFSPLHF. CDR3 DNA sequence: TGCAGTGCCATACTACGACAGGGGTGGGCTTTTTCACCCCTCCACTTT.

This clonotype was detected a few times. The rearrangement joins TRBV6-1 to TRBJ2-2; D is perhaps TRBD1 (6 bases). CDR1 is MNHNS, CDR2 SASEGT, per germline. V gave up 5 bases and J gave up 3 bases, with 13 bases separating them. CDR3 length: 15 residues. The CDR3 coding sequence is TGTGCCAGCAGTCCTCAAACAGGGTACACCGGGGAGCTGTTTTTT. Protein sequence: CASSPQTGYTGELFF.

V usage is TRBV11-2 and J usage is TRBJ2-7; possible D gene TRBD1, 6 bases. The CDR3 has 15 amino acids. From germline, CDR1 is SGHAT and CDR2 FQNNGV. Trimming stripped 5 bases from V and 4 bases from J, with 18 bases between. The CDR3 is CASSRAPIGGYEQYF. Here the CDR3 DNA reads TGTGCCAGCAGCAGAGCTCCCATAGGGGGTTACGAGCAGTACTTC.

This clonotype showed up many times. The J gene is TRBJ2-2, the V gene TRBV12-3 or TRBV12-4, with D perhaps TRBD2 (5 bases). Between the trimmed V and J ends, which lost 3 bases and 5 bases, there was a span of 10 bases. The CDR3 covers 14 residues. The DNA of the CDR3 is TGTGCCAGCAGTTTTGTACGAGGGACCGGGGAGCTGTTTTTT. It is translated as CASSFVRGTGELFF.

This clonotype came up a few times. The chain is built from TRBV12-3 or TRBV12-4 and TRBJ1-1, with D hard to call. Trimming cost V 3 bases and J 6 bases, with 8 bases left between them. The CDR3 runs 12 residues. The CDR3 DNA reads TGTGCCAGCAGTTTTATGGGGTCTGAAGCTTTCTTT. It codes for CASSFMGSEAFF.

This clonotype appeared many times. The chain recombines TRBV12-3 or TRBV12-4 with TRBJ2-3, with D possibly being TRBD2 (7 bases). V dropped 5 bases and J dropped 0 bases, with 18 bases sitting between them. The CDR3 extends over 17 amino acids. CDR3 DNA sequence: TGTGCCAGCAGTGCCGGGGGGCAAACCACTAGCACAGATACGCAGTATTTT. Translating gives CASSAGGQTTSTDTQYF.

This clonotype has more than one count but fewer than ten. J is TRBJ1-5 and V is TRBV12-3 or TRBV12-4; 8 bases are a match to TRBD1. The J segment lost 4 bases and the V segment lost 6 bases, leaving 8 bases of the junction unmatched. This CDR3 is 15 amino acids long. The CDR3 region is CASRNTGGWNQPQHF. CDR3 in DNA: TGTGCCAGCAGGAATACAGGGGGATGGAATCAGCCCCAGCATTTT.

The sample holds a few counts of this clonotype. The V gene is TRBV20-1, the J gene TRBJ2-7; D might be TRBD1 or TRBD2, each matching 6 bases. The CDR3 loop spans 16 amino acids. CDR1 is DFQATT, CDR2 SNEGSKA, per germline (reference sequence). Trimming cost V 6 bases and J 0 bases, with 21 bases left between them. CDR3 bases: TGCAGTGCCAGCCGTAGCGTAGGGGGGCCCTCCTACGAGCAGTACTTC. Residues: CSASRSVGGPSYEQYF.

J is TRBJ2-3 and V is TRBV5-1, with D possibly being TRBD2 (7 bases). With 1 base removed from V and 1 base from J, the gap between germline ends came to 22 bases. The CDR3 is made up of 19 amino acids. Germline CDR1 reads SGHRS; CDR2 reads YFSETQ. The CDR3 DNA is TGCGCCAGCAGCTTGTGGAACACACACGGGGGGCCCCGCACAGATACGCAGTATTTT. Protein sequence: CASSLWNTHGGPRTDTQYF.

This clonotype was recorded many times. V usage is TRBV11-1 and J usage is TRBJ2-2; maybe TRBD2 (5 bases). This CDR3 has 12 amino acids. Trimming cost V 5 bases and J 5 bases, with 6 bases left between them. Germline CDR1 and CDR2: SGHAT and FQDESV (reference sequence). The CDR3 is CASSRETGELFF. DNA for the CDR3: TGTGCCAGCAGCCGGGAAACCGGGGAGCTGTTTTTT.

This clonotype was observed a handful of times. The gene calls are TRBV5-8 and TRBJ2-7; D call uncertain. Trimming took 5 bases from V and 4 from J, leaving 10 bases between them. In germline, CDR1 is SGHTS, CDR2 YDEGEE. There are 12 residues in the CDR3. CDR3 coding DNA: TGTGCCAGCAGTCCCGCGGCGTACGAGCAGTACTTC. As protein: CASSPAAYEQYF.

This clonotype was observed a few times. The chain has TRBV4-3 and TRBJ2-2; no clear D gene. Trimming pared 0 bases from V and 4 bases from J, leaving 9 bases between. The CDR3 totals 15 residues. The V gene's germline CDR1 is LGHNA and CDR2 YSLEER. DNA for the CDR3: TGCGCCAGCAGCCAAGACAGGTGGGCCACCGGGGAGCTGTTTTTT. This codes for CASSQDRWATGELFF.

This clonotype occurred many times. The V and J genes are TRBV21-1 and TRBJ2-1; the table's D call of TRBD2 was not tested on the DNA. TRBV21-1 is noted as a pseudogene. The CDR3 runs to 23 residues. The DNA for the CDR3 is TGTGCCAGCAGCAAGACTCTCCGGGAGGTCCCAGGTTCGGGCCAAAGCTCCTACAATGAGCAGTTCTTC. This translates into CASSKTLREVPGSGQSSYNEQFF.

This clonotype was seen at least ten times. This chain uses TRBV5-5 with TRBJ1-5; TRBD1 is a possible D gene (5 bases). CDR3 size: 14 residues. Germline V gene sequence: CDR1 SGHKS, CDR2 YYEKEE (reference sequence). V was shortened by 1 base and J by 6 bases, with 11 bases between the two germline ends. The CDR3 reads CASSLTTVSQPQHF. The CDR3, as DNA: TGTGCCAGCAGCTTGACGACAGTAAGTCAGCCCCAGCATTTT.

There are many counts of this clonotype. This chain links TRBV5-1 with TRBJ2-7; D gene uncertain. Germline assignment: CDR1 SGHRS and CDR2 YFSETQ. Trimming took off 2 bases at V and 4 bases at J, with 7 bases between the two ends. The CDR3 runs to 12 residues. CDR3 loop: CASSFTGYEQYF. CDR3 DNA sequence: TGCGCCAGCAGCTTTACTGGGTACGAGCAGTACTTC.

At least ten counts were recorded for this clonotype. The V call is TRBV12-3 or TRBV12-4, the J call TRBJ2-2, with no clear D. The germline V and J ends were trimmed by 5 bases and 0 bases, with 10 bases remaining between them. The CDR3 spans 15 residues. CDR3 residues: CASSPPRTNTGELFF. For the CDR3, the DNA is TGTGCCAGCAGTCCCCCTAGGACGAACACCGGGGAGCTGTTTTTT.

This clonotype occurred many times. The chain couples TRBV5-1 to TRBJ1-3; the D gene is possibly TRBD1 (5 bases). This CDR3 is built from 16 residues. The V gene lost 5 bases and the J gene lost 0 bases, with 15 bases spanning the gap. CDR1 SGHRS and CDR2 YFSETQ come from the germline V gene. The CDR3 bases are TGCGCCAGCAGGTCGGGACCTACCCCCTCTGGAAACACCATATATTTT. This sequence encodes CASRSGPTPSGNTIYF.

This clonotype was observed a handful of times. The chain has TRBV29-1 and TRBJ1-1; 7 nucleotides line up with TRBD1. CDR1 SQVTM and CDR2 ANQGSEA come from the germline V gene. This CDR3 is built from 12 residues. Germline trimming cut 5 bases from V and 4 bases from J; bases unmatched to any gene: 4. The CDR3 DNA follows: TGCAGCGTTCACAGGGGTGGCACTGAAGCTTTCTTT. Its protein product is CSVHRGGTEAFF.

This clonotype was recorded many times. A read error may produce the germline difference seen at one junction end. The chain uses TRBV12-3 or TRBV12-4 and TRBJ1-4, with a possible D match to TRBD1 (6 bases). This CDR3 spans 15 amino acids. As DNA, the CDR3 is TGTGCCAGCAGCAGAATAGGGGGTTCTAACGAAAAACTGTTTTTT. It codes for CASSRIGGSNEKLFF.